These 11 T cell receptor beta chains were sequenced from one sample in a study of blood T cell repertoires in COVID-19. Here immunoSEQ multiplex PCR was the method, and the copy in TCRdb shows in-frame clones only, minus some. The sample records roughly 120,000 clones, over 60% being singletons. The material sequenced was peripheral blood. Every receptor here comes from a woman older than 75 with acute or convalescent COVID-19.

This clone was picked up one time. The chain has TRBV9 and TRBJ2-1, with D possibly matching TRBD1 (6 bases). CDR1 SGDLS and CDR2 YYNGEE come from the germline V gene. V lost 0 bases to trimming and J lost 10 bases, with 17 bases between them. CDR3 length: 15 amino acids. This chain's CDR3 is CASSVGRGLRAEQFF. CDR3 bases: TGTGCCAGCAGCGTAGGAAGGGGGTTAAGGGCGGAGCAGTTCTTC.

Notes on this clone: At one end the junction does not follow the germline gene, possibly because of a read error. The chain couples TRBV19 to TRBJ1-5; 7 positions match TRBD1. This CDR3 has 13 amino acids. Germline CDR1 is LNHDA and CDR2 is SQIVND (reference sequence). For the CDR3, the DNA is TGTGCCAGCAGTACAGGGGAAGTTCAGCCCCAGCATTTT. Protein: CASSTGEVQPQHF.

About this clone itself: Other DNA sequences from this sample encode an identical CDR3 as well. The chain joins TRBV5-1 to TRBJ2-2; TRBD1 is a possible D gene (7 bases). The CDR3 extends over 16 amino acids. V dropped 0 bases and J dropped 0 bases, with 9 bases sitting between them. Germline V gene lookup returns CDR1 SGHRS and CDR2 YFSETQ. The CDR3 loop is CASSLAGGTNTGELFF. Written as DNA, the CDR3 is TGCGCCAGCAGCTTGGCAGGGGGGACGAACACCGGGGAGCTGTTTTTT.

The chain joins TRBV4-2 to TRBJ1-5; 8 bases line up with TRBD1. Germline CDR1 is LGHNA and CDR2 is YNFKEQ. J was trimmed by 0 bases and V by 4 bases; bases with no gene match: 14. This CDR3 contains 19 residues. CDR3 sequence reads: CASSLNPGTGYNSNQPQHF. CDR3 sequence (DNA): TGTGCCAGCAGCCTGAACCCCGGGACAGGATATAATAGCAATCAGCCCCAGCATTTT.

The genes are TRBV24-1 and TRBJ2-2; maybe TRBD1 (7 bases). The CDR3 consists of 16 residues. Trimming pared 4 bases from V and 3 bases from J, leaving 14 bases between. Per the germline V gene, CDR1 is KGHDR and CDR2 is SFDVKD. CDR3 residues: CATSDNQGGDTGELFF. The CDR3 DNA reads as TGTGCCACCAGTGACAATCAGGGGGGAGACACCGGGGAGCTGTTTTTT.

This chain connects TRBV2 to TRBJ1-4; 11 bases are a match to TRBD1. J gave up 11 bases and V 0 bases, and 8 bases lay outside the gene matches. CDR3 length equals 16 residues. CDR1 is SNHLY and CDR2 is FYNNEI in the germline V gene. CDR3 sequence (DNA): TGTGCCAGCAGTGAAGCGCTTCGGACAGGGGGCAATAAACTGTTTTTT. Amino acids: CASSEALRTGGNKLFF.

The chain carries TRBV5-4 and TRBJ1-5; possible D gene TRBD1, 5 bases. The V end lost 0 bases, the J end lost 5 bases, and 12 bases lay between the germline ends. CDR3 length: 15 amino acids. Germline lookup yields CDR1 SGHNT and CDR2 YYREEE (reference sequence). The CDR3 bases are TGTGCCAGCAGCTTGGGGCCGCAGGGTGATCAGCCCCAGCATTTT. This gives the protein CASSLGPQGDQPQHF.

The chain combines TRBV15 with TRBJ2-7; tentatively, D is TRBD2 (5 bases). Germline V lookup: CDR1 LNHNV, CDR2 YYDKDF (reference sequence). Trimming shortened V by 0 bases and J by 6 bases, and 12 bases separated the two germline ends. CDR3 size: 14 residues. CDR3 sequence reads: CATSREGIEGEQYF. The DNA for the CDR3 is TGTGCCACCAGCAGAGAGGGTATCGAGGGCGAGCAGTACTTC.

This clone has only one observation. This chain links TRBV29-1 with TRBJ2-2, with 14 nucleotides matching TRBD2. J was trimmed by 7 bases and V by 7 bases; bases with no gene match: 5. The length of the CDR3 is 14 residues. The germline CDR1 and CDR2 sequences are SQVTM and ANQGSEA. The CDR3 spells CSGGTSGGIGELFF. CDR3 in DNA: TGCAGCGGTGGGACTAGCGGGGGAATCGGGGAGCTGTTTTTT.

The chain couples TRBV2 to TRBJ2-1; 14 positions agree with TRBD2. The CDR3 loop spans 16 amino acids. Trimming at V came to 6 bases and at J to 7 bases, leaving 8 bases not matched to a gene. Germline CDR1 and CDR2: SNHLY and FYNNEI. In nucleotides, the CDR3 is TGTGCCAGCAGGGGGACTAGCGGGAGAATTGGGAATGAGCAGTTCTTC. This translates into CASRGTSGRIGNEQFF.

This clone was detected once. V is TRBV6-5 and J is TRBJ2-3, with TRBD1 as a possible D gene (6 bases). The CDR3 contains 14 residues. The germline V and J ends were trimmed by 5 bases and 1 base, with 10 bases remaining between them. Germline CDR1 is MNHEY and CDR2 is SVGAGI. CDR3 sequence reads: CASSKYRGTDTQYF. DNA for the CDR3: TGTGCCAGCAGTAAGTACAGGGGCACAGATACGCAGTATTTT.